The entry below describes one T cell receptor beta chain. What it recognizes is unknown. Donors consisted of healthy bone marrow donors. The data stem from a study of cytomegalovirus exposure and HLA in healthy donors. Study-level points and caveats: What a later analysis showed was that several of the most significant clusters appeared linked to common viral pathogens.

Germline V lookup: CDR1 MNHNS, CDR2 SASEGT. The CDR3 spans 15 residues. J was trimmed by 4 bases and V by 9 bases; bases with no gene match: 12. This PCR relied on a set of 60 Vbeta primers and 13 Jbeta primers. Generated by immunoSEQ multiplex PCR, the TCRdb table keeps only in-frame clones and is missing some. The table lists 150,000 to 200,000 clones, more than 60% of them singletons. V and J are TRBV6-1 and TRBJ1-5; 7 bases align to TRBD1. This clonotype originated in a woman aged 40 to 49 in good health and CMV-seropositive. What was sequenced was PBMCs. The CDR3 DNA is TGTGCCAGTAGGGACAGAGAATTTCTTAATCAGCCCCAGCATTTT. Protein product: CASRDREFLNQPQHF.